Below, 28 T cell receptor beta chains from the same sample are listed, as sequenced in a study of blood T cell repertoires in COVID-19. Measured with immunoSEQ multiplex PCR; TCRdb has only the in-frame clones, and not every one. The sample lists roughly 70,000 clones; about nine tenths were seen once. The sample comprised peripheral blood. Every receptor here comes from a woman in her seventies with acute or convalescent COVID-19.

This clone was seen a single time. The chain links TRBV29-1 to TRBJ2-7, with TRBD2 identical over 7 bases. Per germline, CDR1 SQVTM and CDR2 ANQGSEA. V shed 7 bases, J shed 3 bases, and the junction held 3 bases outside the gene matches. The CDR3 loop spans 11 amino acids. The CDR3 sequence is CSAWTSYEQYF. DNA of the CDR3: TGCAGCGCCTGGACTAGCTACGAGCAGTACTTC.

This rearrangement joins TRBV7-9 to TRBJ1-5; TRBD1 matches 7 bases. The CDR3 has 15 residues. V shed 5 bases, J shed 2 bases, and the junction held 6 bases outside the gene matches. The germline CDR1 and CDR2 sequences are SEHNR and FQNEAQ (reference sequence). The CDR3 here is CASSLDRAGNQPQHF. CDR3 bases: TGTGCCAGCAGCCTCGACAGGGCAGGCAATCAGCCCCAGCATTTT.

V and J are TRBV7-9 and TRBJ2-2, with 9 bases aligning to TRBD1. This CDR3 region has 17 residues. The trim removed 3 bases at V and 7 bases at J, leaving 12 bases unmatched. The germline V gene has CDR1 SEHNR and CDR2 FQNEAQ (reference sequence). The DNA of the CDR3 is TGTGCCAGCAGCTTCCTTAACAGGGGGCGAAGGGGCGGGGAGCTGTTTTTT. Translating gives CASSFLNRGRRGGELFF. The full variable domain, its missing parts supplied by reference TRBV7-9 and TRBJ2-2, is DTGVSQNPRHKITKRGQNVTFRCDPISEHNRLYWYRQTLGQGPEFLTYFQNEAQLEKSRLLSDRFSAERPKGSFSTLEIQRTEQGDSAMYLCASSFLNRGRRGGELFFGEGSRLTVL.

CDR3 in DNA: TGCGCCAGCAGTGAGGGGACTAGCGTTTACAATGAGCAGTTCTTC. Translated: CASSEGTSVYNEQFF. The chain is built from TRBV10-2 and TRBJ2-1, with TRBD2 matching 10 bases. The CDR3 runs 15 residues. J gave up 4 bases and V 2 bases, and 2 bases lay outside the gene matches. Germline V lookup: CDR1 WSHSY, CDR2 SAAADI.

J is TRBJ2-7 and V is TRBV2; TRBD1 is a possible D gene (5 bases). CDR1 is SNHLY and CDR2 is FYNNEI in the germline V gene. The CDR3 contains 15 residues. Trimming left V 1 base short and J 8 bases short, with 18 bases between. The CDR3 loop reads CASSEVIQGISQQYF. In DNA form, the CDR3 reads TGTGCCAGCAGTGAAGTAATCCAGGGAATTAGCCAGCAGTACTTC.

J is TRBJ1-4 and V is TRBV6-5; D is unclear. Trimming cost V 0 bases and J 7 bases, with 12 bases left between them. This CDR3 has 15 residues. Germline V lookup: CDR1 MNHEY, CDR2 SVGAGI. CDR3 sequence reads: CASSYSSPGIEKLFF. The CDR3 DNA reads as TGTGCCAGCAGTTACTCGTCGCCGGGAATTGAAAAACTGTTTTTT.

The chain joins TRBV6-5 to TRBJ1-2; D unresolved. The V gene lost 6 bases and the J gene lost 1 base, with 12 bases spanning the gap. Germline V CDR1 and CDR2: MNHEY, SVGAGI. The length of the CDR3 is 14 residues. CDR3 DNA sequence: TGTGCCAGCAGCGGGAGCGTAATTAACTATGGCTACACCTTC. This translates into CASSGSVINYGYTF.

This clone was recorded only once. The chain joins TRBV5-4 to TRBJ1-1; 11 nucleotides agree with TRBD1. Trimming cost V 0 bases and J 5 bases; bases outside gene matches: 6. Germline CDR1 and CDR2: SGHNT and YYREEE (reference sequence). This CDR3 is 16 amino acids long. CDR3 DNA sequence: TGTGCCAGCAGCTTGGGAGGGACAGGGGGAAGGACTGAAGCTTTCTTT. This translates into CASSLGGTGGRTEAFF.

The J gene is TRBJ1-2, the V gene TRBV6-5; D gene unclear. Trimming shortened V by 2 bases and J by 10 bases, and 11 bases separated the two germline ends. Germline CDR1 MNHEY, CDR2 SVGAGI. The CDR3 covers 12 residues. The DNA for the CDR3 is TGTGCCAGCAGTTACGGCCACGGAGTCTACACCTTC. The encoded protein is CASSYGHGVYTF.

The V gene is TRBV30, the J gene TRBJ1-1; D ambiguous. The CDR3 consists of 13 residues. Trimming pared 5 bases from V and 4 bases from J, leaving 14 bases between. CDR1 is GTSNPN, CDR2 SVGIG, per germline (reference sequence). The CDR3 here is CAWEHFVGTEAFF. CDR3 nucleotide sequence: TGTGCCTGGGAGCATTTCGTTGGCACTGAAGCTTTCTTT. The full variable domain, with the rest looked up from reference TRBV30 and TRBJ1-1, is SQTIHQWPATLVQPVGSPLSLECTVEGTSNPNLYWYRQAAGRGLQLLFYSVGIGQISSEVPQNLSASRPQDRQFILSSKKLLLSDSGFYLCAWEHFVGTEAFFGQGTRLTVV.

CDR3 sequence (DNA): TGTGCCAGCAGCACCGTTACAGGGCCGGGATCCACTGAAGCTTTCTTT. Its translation: CASSTVTGPGSTEAFF. The chain has TRBV9 and TRBJ1-1, with D possibly matching TRBD1 (6 bases). Trimming left V 4 bases short and J 4 bases short, with 20 bases between. Per the germline V gene, CDR1 is SGDLS and CDR2 is YYNGEE. The CDR3 loop spans 16 amino acids.

This chain links TRBV7-9 with TRBJ1-2, with a possible D match to TRBD1 (5 bases). With 3 bases removed from V and 5 bases from J, the gap between germline ends came to 13 bases. CDR1 is SEHNR and CDR2 is FQNEAQ in the germline V gene (reference sequence). The CDR3 extends over 14 amino acids. CDR3 bases: TGTGCCAGCAGCTTCTCGGGGGTGCGGTATGGCTACACCTTC. It specifies CASSFSGVRYGYTF.

Here the CDR3 reads CASSSQLADYNEQFF. In DNA, the CDR3 is TGTGCCAGCAGCTCCCAACTAGCGGATTACAATGAGCAGTTCTTC. This chain uses TRBV11-2 with TRBJ2-1; 8 positions match TRBD2. The germline gives CDR1 SGHAT, CDR2 FQNNGV. The trim removed 4 bases at V and 4 bases at J, leaving 6 bases unmatched. The CDR3 length is 15 residues.

The V gene is TRBV11-2, the J gene TRBJ2-7; TRBD2 matches 14 bases. The ends lost 5 bases at V and 7 bases at J; junction bases unmatched: 4. This CDR3 comprises 14 residues. Germline-derived CDR1 and CDR2 are SGHAT and FQNNGV. In DNA form, the CDR3 reads TGTGCCAGCAGCCGACTAGCGGGGGGGAGGGAGCAGTACTTC. Residues: CASSRLAGGREQYF.

The gene calls are TRBV7-2 and TRBJ1-1, with unresolved D. From germline, CDR1 is SGHTA and CDR2 FQGNSA. The V and J ends lost 7 bases and 3 bases respectively, with 12 bases between them. The CDR3 covers 13 residues. The DNA of the CDR3 is TGTGCCAGCACCCAATGGCAGTACACTGAAGCTTTCTTT. Its translation is CASTQWQYTEAFF.

The V and J genes are TRBV27 and TRBJ2-2; D perhaps matches TRBD2 (7 bases). The CDR3 extends over 16 amino acids. Germline V gene data show CDR1 as MNHEY and CDR2 as SMNVEV (reference sequence). Trimming left V 5 bases short and J 0 bases short, with 13 bases between. The CDR3 DNA reads as TGTGCCAGCAGTAGAGCGGGACACACGAACACCGGGGAGCTGTTTTTT. It translates to CASSRAGHTNTGELFF.

The CDR3, as DNA: TGTGCCACCAGCAGAGAAGCGGGAGAGTCAAATGAGCAGTTCTTC. Protein sequence: CATSREAGESNEQFF. V gene TRBV15 combines with J gene TRBJ2-1; 8 nucleotides line up with TRBD2. V shed 0 bases and J 7 bases; nucleotides not matched to a gene: 5. The CDR3 runs 15 residues. Per the germline V gene, CDR1 is LNHNV and CDR2 is YYDKDF (reference sequence).

The chain uses TRBV28 and TRBJ1-2; 8 nucleotides match TRBD1. CDR1 and CDR2 (germline): MDHEN, SYDVKM. CDR3 length: 15 amino acids. V was clipped by 3 bases and J by 4 bases; unmatched bases: 7. CDR3 amino acids: CASSLGGQGTYGYTF. The CDR3 DNA sequence: TGTGCCAGCAGTTTGGGTGGACAGGGAACCTATGGCTACACCTTC.

This clone was found once. V gene TRBV2 combines with J gene TRBJ1-1; TRBD1 agrees at 7 bases. From germline, CDR1 is SNHLY and CDR2 FYNNEI. The CDR3 is 13 residues long. V lost 4 bases and J lost 8; bases outside the gene matches: 7. The DNA for the CDR3 is TGTGCCAGCAGTGGAATCCGGGACAGCGAAGCTTTCTTT. This translates into CASSGIRDSEAFF.

The CDR3 bases are TGTGCCAGCAGCTTCTCGGGGGAGCTGTTTTTT. It encodes CASSFSGELFF. The rearrangement links TRBV9 to TRBJ2-2; D remains ambiguous. The CDR3 consists of 11 residues. Looked up from germline, CDR1 is SGDLS and CDR2 is YYNGEE. Trimming left V 4 bases short and J 8 bases short, with 6 bases between.

The V gene is TRBV30, the J gene TRBJ2-2, with unresolved D. The CDR3 covers 11 residues. Per the germline V gene, CDR1 is GTSNPN and CDR2 is SVGIG (reference sequence). V was clipped by 7 bases and J by 6 bases, with 9 bases between them. In DNA, the CDR3 is TGTGCCTATGGAGTCCCCGGGGAGCTGTTTTTT. Translating gives CAYGVPGELFF.

The gene calls are TRBV2 and TRBJ1-5; D call uncertain. Looked up from germline, CDR1 is SNHLY and CDR2 is FYNNEI. This CDR3 spans 15 amino acids. V lost 2 bases, J lost 4 bases, and 12 bases lay in between. CDR3 protein: CASSESAGTNQPQHF. The CDR3 nucleotides are TGTGCCAGCAGTGAATCGGCAGGAACTAATCAGCCCCAGCATTTT.

V gene TRBV2 combines with J gene TRBJ2-2; 9 bases fit TRBD2. The germline CDR1 and CDR2 sequences are SNHLY and FYNNEI. CDR3 length equals 17 residues. V was pared by 1 base and J by 5 bases, with 8 bases of the junction left unmatched. The CDR3 DNA reads TGTGCCAGCAGTGAAGGGCTGCTAGCGGGATTTACCGGGGAGCTGTTTTTT. This sequence encodes CASSEGLLAGFTGELFF.

This clone was detected once. The chain employs TRBV19 and TRBJ1-5; no reliable D call. This CDR3 region has 16 residues. Germline CDR1 is LNHDA and CDR2 is SQIVND (reference sequence). V lost 2 bases and J lost 2, with 13 bases in between. The CDR3 region has the DNA TGTGCCAGTAGTATATTGGAGGTCGAGGGCAATCAGCCCCAGCATTTT. Its translation: CASSILEVEGNQPQHF.

The chain joins TRBV28 to TRBJ2-7; TRBD2 aligns across 9 bases. Germline V gene sequence: CDR1 MDHEN, CDR2 SYDVKM. CDR3 size: 13 residues. Germline trimming cut 6 bases from V and 9 bases from J; bases unmatched to any gene: 9. The DNA of the CDR3 is TGTGCCAGCAGCTGGACAGGAGCGGGAGGGCAGTACTTC. Amino acid sequence: CASSWTGAGGQYF.

The chain combines TRBV3-1 (or the pseudogene TRBV3-2) with TRBJ2-1; 10 nucleotides align to TRBD2. Trimming cost V 4 bases and J 4 bases; bases outside gene matches: 16. CDR3 length equals 19 residues. Looked up from germline, CDR1 is LGHDT and CDR2 is YNNKEL (reference sequence). The CDR3 sequence: CASSLLWPTLAGGYNEQFF. In DNA form, the CDR3 reads TGTGCCAGCAGCCTTTTATGGCCAACCTTAGCGGGGGGTTACAATGAGCAGTTCTTC.

The chain links TRBV28 to TRBJ2-5; TRBD2 aligns across 8 bases. V lost 3 bases and J lost 4; bases outside the gene matches: 10. In germline, CDR1 is MDHEN, CDR2 SYDVKM. CDR3 size: 16 residues. CDR3 nucleotides: TGTGCCAGCAGTTTCCTGACGGGAGGGGATGGAGAGACCCAGTACTTC. Translation gives CASSFLTGGDGETQYF.

J is TRBJ2-2 and V is TRBV24-1, with 15 positions matching TRBD2. V lost 3 bases, J lost 13 bases, and 8 bases stayed unmatched. Germline V lookup: CDR1 KGHDR, CDR2 SFDVKD. This CDR3 is 16 amino acids long. The CDR3 bases are TGTGCCACCAGTGATCTCGGGACTAGCGGGAGGTTGGCGCTGTTTTTT. Translation: CATSDLGTSGRLALFF.